This TCR beta chain was identified during a study of OX40 agonist ivuxolimab in advanced cancers. Study background: Ivuxolimab is a fully human IgG2 antibody that activates OX40 (CD134). The study's findings and limits: On average, CD8+ T cells showed a greater number of expanded clones than CD4+.

J was trimmed by 7 bases and V by 0 bases; bases with no gene match: 9. The CDR3 is made up of 15 amino acids. Per the germline V gene, CDR1 is SGHRS and CDR2 is YFSETQ. This clone was observed a single time. Its specificity is not known. Clones were read by immunoSEQ multiplex PCR, and TCRdb kept only the in-frame ones, dropping some. Found here are approximately 98,000 clones, approximately 84% of them singletons; the top ten hold approximately 5%. J is TRBJ1-2 and V is TRBV5-1; 7 nucleotides line up with TRBD1. The sequence derives from an adult with an advanced solid tumor such as melanoma, head and neck, liver or kidney cancer. The source was CD4+ or CD8+ T cells sorted from blood, collected in a trial of the OX40 agonist ivuxolimab. The CDR3 DNA follows: TGCGCCAGCAGCTTGGACCCTACAGGGGCGGGTGGCTACACCTTC. It translates to CASSLDPTGAGGYTF. Full variable domain (missing parts from reference TRBV5-1 and TRBJ1-2): KAGVTQTPRYLIKTRGQQVTLSCSPISGHRSVSWYQQTPGQGLQFLFEYFSETQRNKGNFPGRFSGRQFSNSRSEMNVSTLELGDSALYLCASSLDPTGAGGYTFGSGTRLTVV.